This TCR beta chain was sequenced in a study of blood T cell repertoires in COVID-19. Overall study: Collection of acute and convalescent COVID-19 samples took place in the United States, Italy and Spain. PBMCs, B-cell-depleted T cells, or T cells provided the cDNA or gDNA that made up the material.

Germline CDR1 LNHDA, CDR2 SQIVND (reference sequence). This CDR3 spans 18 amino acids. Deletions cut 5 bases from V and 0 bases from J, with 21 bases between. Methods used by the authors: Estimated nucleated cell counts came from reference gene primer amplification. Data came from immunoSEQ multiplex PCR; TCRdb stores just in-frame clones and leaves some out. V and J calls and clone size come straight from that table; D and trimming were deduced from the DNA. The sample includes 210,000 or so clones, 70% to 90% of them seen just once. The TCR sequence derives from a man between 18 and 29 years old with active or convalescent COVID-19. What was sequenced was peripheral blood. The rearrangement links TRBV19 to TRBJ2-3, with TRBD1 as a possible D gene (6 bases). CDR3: CASSGGWSASSSTDTQYF. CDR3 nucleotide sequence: TGTGCCAGTAGTGGGGGCTGGTCAGCGAGTTCTAGCACAGATACGCAGTATTTT.